The TCR beta chain under discussion was sequenced for a study of tumor and adjacent non-tumor tissue in lung cancer. The wider study: The cohort had 12 to 13 adenocarcinoma, 2 squamous cell and 1 small cell patients.

Study-wide results and caveats: Significantly higher TCR diversity was found in tumor than normal lung.

This clonotype has more than one count but fewer than ten. Its antigen remains unidentified. No cell sorting was done before RNA was extracted from the tissue. More than 3 cm separated this lung sample from the edge of the tumor. The library came from three nested PCR rounds adapted from ARM-PCR protocols. One entry per CDR3 protein, called by TCRdb with MiXCR from the multiplex PCR reads. The table includes 44,000 or so distinct CDR3 sequences, roughly two thirds detected once. The CDR3 consists of 15 residues. The germline gives CDR1 SEHNR, CDR2 FQNEAQ (reference sequence). The J segment lost 5 bases and the V segment lost 1 base, leaving 6 bases of the junction unmatched.

Source material: distant non-tumor lung tissue. This TCR derives from a woman in her 40s with non-small cell lung cancer. V and J are TRBV7-9 and TRBJ2-5; 8 positions match TRBD1. The CDR3 DNA reads TGTGCCAGCAGCTTAGGGACAGGGTTTGGGGAGACCCAGTACTTC. Encoded protein: CASSLGTGFGETQYF.